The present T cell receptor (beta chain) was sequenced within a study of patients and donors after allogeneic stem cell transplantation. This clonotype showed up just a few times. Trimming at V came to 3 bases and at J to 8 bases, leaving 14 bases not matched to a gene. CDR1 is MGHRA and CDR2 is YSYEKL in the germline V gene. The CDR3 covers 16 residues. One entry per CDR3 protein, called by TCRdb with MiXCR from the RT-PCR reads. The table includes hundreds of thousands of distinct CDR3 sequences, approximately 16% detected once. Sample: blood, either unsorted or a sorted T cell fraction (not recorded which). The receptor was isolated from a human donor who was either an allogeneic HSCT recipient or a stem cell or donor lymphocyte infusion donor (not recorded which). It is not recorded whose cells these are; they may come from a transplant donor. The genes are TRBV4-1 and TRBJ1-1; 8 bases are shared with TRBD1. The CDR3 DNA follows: TGCGCCAGCAGCCACTTAGGACAGGGAAGGTTTAGGGAAGCTTTCTTT. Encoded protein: CASSHLGQGRFREAFF.